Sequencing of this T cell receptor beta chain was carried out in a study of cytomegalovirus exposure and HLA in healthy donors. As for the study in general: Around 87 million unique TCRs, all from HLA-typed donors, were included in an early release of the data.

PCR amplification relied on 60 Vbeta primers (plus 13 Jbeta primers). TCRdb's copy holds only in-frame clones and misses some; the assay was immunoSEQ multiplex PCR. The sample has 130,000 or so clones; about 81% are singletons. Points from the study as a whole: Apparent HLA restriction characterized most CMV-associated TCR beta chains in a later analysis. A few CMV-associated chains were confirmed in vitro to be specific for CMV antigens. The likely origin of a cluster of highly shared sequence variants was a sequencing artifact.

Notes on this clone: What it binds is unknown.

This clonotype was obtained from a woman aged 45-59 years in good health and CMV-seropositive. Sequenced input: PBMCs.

The CDR3 DNA follows: TGTGCCAGCAGCCGCGGGGTAGCGGGGGAGGAGACCCAGTACTTC. This translates into CASSRGVAGEETQYF. The genes are TRBV6-5 and TRBJ2-5; 9 positions match TRBD2. V lost 6 bases to trimming and J lost 5 bases; unmatched junction nucleotides: 10. The V gene's germline CDR1 is MNHEY and CDR2 SVGAGI. This CDR3 is built from 15 residues.